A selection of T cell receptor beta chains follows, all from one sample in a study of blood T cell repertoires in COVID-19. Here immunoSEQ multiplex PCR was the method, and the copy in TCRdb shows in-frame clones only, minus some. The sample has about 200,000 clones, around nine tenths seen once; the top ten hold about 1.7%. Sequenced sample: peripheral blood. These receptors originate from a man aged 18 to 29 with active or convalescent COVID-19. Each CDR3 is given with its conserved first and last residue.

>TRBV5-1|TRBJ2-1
CASSYRSGVNNEQFF
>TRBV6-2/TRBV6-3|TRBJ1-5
CASSRPGSQPQHF
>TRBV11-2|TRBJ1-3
CASRRADSGNTIYF
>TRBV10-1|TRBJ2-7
CASSETGTGTYEQYF
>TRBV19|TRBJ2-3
CASSGAGGSPITDTQYF
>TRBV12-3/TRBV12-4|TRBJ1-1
CASRQGIQAFF
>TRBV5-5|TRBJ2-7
CASSFFAAAYEQYF
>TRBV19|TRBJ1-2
CASSGRETGSGWRGYTF
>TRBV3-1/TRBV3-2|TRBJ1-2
CASSQEGRSSRGYTF
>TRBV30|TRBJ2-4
CAWSAQGAAKNIQYF
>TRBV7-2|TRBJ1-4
CASSLYRDEKLFF
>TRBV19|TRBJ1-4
CATPLALGYRVDKLFF
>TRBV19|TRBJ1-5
CASSMGDRGVGNQPQHF
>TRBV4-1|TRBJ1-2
CASSRQAPGHYGYTF
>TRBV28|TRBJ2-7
CATTGPYEQYF
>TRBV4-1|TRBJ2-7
CASSQDRDDEQYF
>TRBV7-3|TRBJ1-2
CASSLNPTPTGEGYTF
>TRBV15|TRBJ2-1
CATSRDIVDEQFF
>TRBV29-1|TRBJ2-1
CSVASGVNNEQFF
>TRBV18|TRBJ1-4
CASSPDRDEKLFF
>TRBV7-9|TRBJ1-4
CASSPPVTANEKLFF
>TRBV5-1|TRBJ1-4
CASSRTGATNEKLFF
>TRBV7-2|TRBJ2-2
CASSPLAGAIGGELFF
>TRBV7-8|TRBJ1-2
CASSNKSGHADYGYTF
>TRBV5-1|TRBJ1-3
CASSREGEHGNTIYF
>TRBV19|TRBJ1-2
CATRRGVNYGYTF
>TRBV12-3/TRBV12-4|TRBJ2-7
CASSRTGGHEQYF
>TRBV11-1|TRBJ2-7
CASRSGIYEQYF
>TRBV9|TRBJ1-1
CASGTGRDTEAFF